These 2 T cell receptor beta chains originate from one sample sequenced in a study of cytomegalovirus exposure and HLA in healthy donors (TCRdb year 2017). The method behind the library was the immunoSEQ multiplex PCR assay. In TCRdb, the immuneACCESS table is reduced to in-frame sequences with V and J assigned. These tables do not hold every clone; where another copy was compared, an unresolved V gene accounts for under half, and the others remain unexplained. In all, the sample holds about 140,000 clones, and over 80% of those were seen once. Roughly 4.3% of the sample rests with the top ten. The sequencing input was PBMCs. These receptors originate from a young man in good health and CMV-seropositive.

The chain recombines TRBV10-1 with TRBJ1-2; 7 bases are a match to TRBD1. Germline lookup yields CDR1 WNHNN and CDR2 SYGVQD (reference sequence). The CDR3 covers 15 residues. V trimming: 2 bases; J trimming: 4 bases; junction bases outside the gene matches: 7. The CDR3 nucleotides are TGCGCCAGCAGTGAGGATCAGGGGGACATCTATGGCTACACCTTC. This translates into CASSEDQGDIYGYTF.

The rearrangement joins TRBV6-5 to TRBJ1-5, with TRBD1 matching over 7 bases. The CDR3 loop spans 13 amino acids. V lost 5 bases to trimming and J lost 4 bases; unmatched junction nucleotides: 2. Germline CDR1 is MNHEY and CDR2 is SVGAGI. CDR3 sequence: CASSPRGNQPQHF. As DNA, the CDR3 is TGTGCCAGCAGTCCCAGGGGGAATCAGCCCCAGCATTTT.